These T cell receptor beta chains were read from a single sample in a study of blood T cell repertoires in COVID-19. The method was immunoSEQ multiplex PCR; TCRdb's version includes in-frame clones alone and lacks a portion of them. The sample consists of 300,000 to 400,000 clones, 75% to 90% of them appearing once. The source material was PBMCs or T cells enriched from blood (not recorded which). The receptors here all came from a young woman who had been exposed to COVID-19. CDR3s include the opening cysteine and the closing phenylalanine or tryptophan. Clone size is given for some rows only: seen once, a few or many times, or a class if the clone is expanded.

j_call clone_size v_call cdr3_aa
TRBJ2-7 . TRBV5-1 CASSLSVYGDGEQYF
TRBJ1-5 . TRBV27 CASSFFGQNNQPQHF
TRBJ2-1 . TRBV10-3 CAISGQGSGGAIAHEQFF
TRBJ1-5 . TRBV27 CASSLSVTGGDQPQHF
TRBJ2-3 . TRBV5-3 CARSQTQGVLTDTQYF
TRBJ1-6 . TRBV27 CASSYTAYNSPLHF
TRBJ2-1 . TRBV5-1 CASSLEERLDNEQFF
TRBJ2-4 . TRBV28 CASSLGQGTIQYF
TRBJ2-5 . TRBV2 CASSQGEGVETQYF
TRBJ1-1 . TRBV6-7 CASSYRPGSPEAFF
TRBJ2-7 . TRBV28 CASGGGDTYEQYF
TRBJ2-2 . TRBV19 CASSIGLAGGLANTGELFF
TRBJ2-4 . TRBV20-1 CSASPGGRTKNIQYF
TRBJ2-2 . TRBV14 CASSQDQGSATGELFF
TRBJ2-7 . TRBV9 CASSPRKRGHMDEQYF
TRBJ1-6 few TRBV11-3 CASSSQGNSPLHF
TRBJ2-3 . TRBV27 CASSLGGGSFSDTQYF
TRBJ2-5 . TRBV5-1 CASSLADRGWQETQYF
TRBJ1-1 once TRBV28 CASSLGRNREAFF
TRBJ1-2 . TRBV9 CASSSEAGGESYGYTF
TRBJ1-2 . TRBV28 CASSSIEETGYTF
TRBJ2-1 . TRBV28 CAAGERGEQFF
TRBJ1-2 . TRBV18 CASSPGQGANYGYTF
TRBJ1-1 . TRBV27 CASSAPGLGYTEAFF
TRBJ1-2 . TRBV9 CASSLGQNFLSPNYGYTF
TRBJ2-2 . TRBV7-2 CASGFRGAGELFF
TRBJ2-7 . TRBV15 CATSRGDTGKPYF
TRBJ1-5 few TRBV2 CASRVRQGAAQPQHF
TRBJ2-1 . TRBV7-3 CASSPGTSGSEQFF
TRBJ2-1 . TRBV15 CATATGYNEQFF
TRBJ2-5 . TRBV5-4 CASSLIQQETQYF
TRBJ2-7 . TRBV5-4 CASSLGLAVGSYEQYF
TRBJ1-5 . TRBV6-1 CASSGPMGPTSNQPQHF
TRBJ2-7 . TRBV7-3 CASSLTGGDSAYEQYF
TRBJ2-1 . TRBV28 CASELALYNEQFF
TRBJ1-1 . TRBV27 CASSLAIPGDGDTEAFF
TRBJ2-1 once TRBV29-1 CSVGWGGQGGEGLNEQFF
TRBJ2-5 . TRBV29-1 CSVVGSGGAETQYF
TRBJ2-2 . TRBV19 CASSIQVSSGMDTGELFF
TRBJ2-1 . TRBV30 CAWSVGAGTGNEQFF
TRBJ1-2 . TRBV30 CAWTQGAGGYTF
TRBJ1-2 . TRBV7-9 CASTGSRDRNSYGYTF
TRBJ2-7 few TRBV2 CASSEGIAGGPHLYEQYF
TRBJ1-5 . TRBV30 CAWSTGVRSPQHF
TRBJ2-5 . TRBV3-1/TRBV3-2 CASSPLRETQYF
TRBJ2-7 . TRBV5-4 CASSLAGEEYF
TRBJ1-3 . TRBV10-2 CASSGDFSGNTIYF
TRBJ2-2 . TRBV7-2 CASSTTGINTGELFF
TRBJ1-6 once TRBV7-2 CASSPRTGVNSPLHF
TRBJ2-3 . TRBV4-1 CASSQVFLGQNTDTQYF
TRBJ1-5 . TRBV28 CASFPPGVRAGGINQPQHF
TRBJ1-2 . TRBV25-1 CASSELGEGSTLHYGYTF
TRBJ1-5 . TRBV2 CASSEQGGNQPQHF
TRBJ2-2 . TRBV4-3 CASSQEGGGVNTGELFF
TRBJ2-1 . TRBV28 CASSPPGRGLHNEQFF
TRBJ1-2 few TRBV5-4 CASSLPDFYGYTF
TRBJ1-5 few TRBV5-8 CASSLRGDSNQPQHF
TRBJ2-5 . TRBV18 CASSPSEETQYF
TRBJ2-5 . TRBV9 CASSVGYGQGIGETQYF